The rows below give T cell receptor beta chains drawn from one sample of a study of metastatic and nonmetastatic thyroid tumors. TCRdb re-called clones from the PCR reads using MiXCR. The sample carries 15,000 to 20,000 clones, about 26% recorded once. The sequenced material came from adjacent normal tissue. Every receptor here comes from a female donor with papillary thyroid cancer or a benign thyroid nodule (not recorded which). Some clones in this sample may be carry-over from other donors' samples. CDR3s include the opening cysteine and the closing phenylalanine or tryptophan. Each record gives: J gene, D gene, V gene, CDR3 protein. A D gene is named only where the DNA matches it firmly.

J: TRBJ1-3
D: NA
V: TRBV30
CDR3: CAWEGNSGNTIYF

J: TRBJ1-2
D: TRBD1
V: TRBV9
CDR3: CASSVDPSGTGYGYTF

J: TRBJ1-2
D: TRBD1
V: TRBV27
CDR3: CASSYLDRESYYGYTF

J: TRBJ2-1
D: NA
V: TRBV2
CDR3: CASSESGSGQFF

J: TRBJ2-7
D: TRBD1
V: TRBV20-1
CDR3: CSARDGRQGHEQYF

J: TRBJ2-7
D: TRBD2
V: TRBV20-1
CDR3: CSANPPLGGSSYEQYF

J: TRBJ2-1
D: NA
V: TRBV24-1
CDR3: CATSDLGRGSYNEQFF

J: TRBJ1-5
D: NA
V: TRBV20-1
CDR3: CSAKDSFAQPQHF

J: TRBJ1-1
D: NA
V: TRBV6-2/TRBV6-3
CDR3: CASRCRGVRTEAFF

J: TRBJ1-4
D: NA
V: TRBV18
CDR3: CASSGTVGEKLFF

J: TRBJ2-7
D: NA
V: TRBV28
CDR3: CASKLLPESTYEQYF

J: TRBJ2-1
D: TRBD2
V: TRBV25-1
CDR3: CASSDLSLSGTGEQFF

J: TRBJ2-1
D: TRBD2
V: TRBV20-1
CDR3: CSARTVAGIYNEQFF

J: TRBJ2-5
D: NA
V: TRBV7-2
CDR3: CASSLQCGQVETQYF

J: TRBJ1-2
D: NA
V: TRBV3-1
CDR3: CASSQGRGAQSYTF

J: TRBJ2-1
D: TRBD2
V: TRBV7-8
CDR3: CASSSPASGAYNEQFF

J: TRBJ2-1
D: NA
V: TRBV24-1
CDR3: CATSDFKRGYNEQFF

J: TRBJ1-3
D: NA
V: TRBV28
CDR3: CASSLPSGSGNTIYF

J: TRBJ2-7
D: TRBD2
V: TRBV24-1
CDR3: CATSDEGREGSNEQYF

J: TRBJ1-2
D: TRBD1
V: TRBV6-6
CDR3: CASSYKSGTDNYGYTF

J: TRBJ2-3
D: NA
V: TRBV6-2/TRBV6-3
CDR3: CASSYSPSALYSGATDTQYF

J: TRBJ2-5
D: TRBD1
V: TRBV7-9
CDR3: CASSNRDRGVFETQYF

J: TRBJ2-5
D: NA
V: TRBV2
CDR3: CASSVAEETQYF

J: TRBJ1-5
D: NA
V: TRBV20-1
CDR3: CSASPYGDGQPQHF

J: TRBJ1-2
D: NA
V: TRBV11-2
CDR3: CASSLIRGGYTF

J: TRBJ2-1
D: NA
V: TRBV20-1
CDR3: CSATSLHTAYNEQFF

J: TRBJ2-1
D: TRBD1
V: TRBV19
CDR3: CASSDRGAGEQFF

J: TRBJ2-2
D: NA
V: TRBV19
CDR3: CASIPGGGHGELFF

J: TRBJ2-3
D: NA
V: TRBV12-3/TRBV12-4
CDR3: CASYSATVTDTQYF

J: TRBJ1-1
D: NA
V: TRBV10-3
CDR3: CAISESVENTEAFF

J: TRBJ2-1
D: NA
V: TRBV30
CDR3: CAIGGGAEQFF

J: TRBJ1-2
D: NA
V: TRBV7-8
CDR3: CASSLYANYGYTF

J: TRBJ1-5
D: NA
V: TRBV7-2
CDR3: CASSFQGSNQPQHF

J: TRBJ2-7
D: NA
V: TRBV5-1
CDR3: CASSLEAGSYEQYF

J: TRBJ1-5
D: TRBD1
V: TRBV10-3
CDR3: CAISESQDRDSNQPQHF

J: TRBJ2-3
D: TRBD2
V: TRBV7-3
CDR3: CASSLLASGTDTQYF

J: TRBJ2-1
D: NA
V: TRBV6-5
CDR3: CASSYLYNEQFF

J: TRBJ2-1
D: NA
V: TRBV6-1
CDR3: CASRQTLGRRDEQFF

J: TRBJ2-3
D: TRBD2
V: TRBV11-2
CDR3: CASSLVAGAATDTQYF

J: TRBJ2-1
D: TRBD2
V: TRBV9
CDR3: CASSVGTSANEQFF

J: TRBJ1-1
D: TRBD1
V: TRBV7-2
CDR3: CASSLGQYTEAFF

J: TRBJ2-1
D: TRBD1
V: TRBV11-3
CDR3: CAHRDRGFNEQFF

J: TRBJ2-7
D: TRBD2
V: TRBV28
CDR3: CASSLGTTYEQYF

J: TRBJ1-4
D: TRBD1
V: TRBV18
CDR3: CASSTFRTGRIEKLFF